This TCR beta chain was identified during a study of T cells in Graves' hyperthyroidism and ophthalmopathy. Regarding the study as a whole: Using 13 V-J features, a model discriminated ophthalmopathy from stable hyperthyroidism.

From germline, CDR1 is SGHRS and CDR2 YFSETQ. Trimming shortened V by 3 bases and J by 7 bases, and 13 bases separated the two germline ends. The CDR3 sequence is 13 residues long. Amplified regions were TCR beta CDR3 sequences from RNA transcripts. Primed by the HTBI set, a first-round RT-PCR was run on the TCR CDR3. TCRdb used MiXCR to reprocess the multiplex PCR reads, holding one entry per CDR3 protein. The sample has 300,000 to 350,000 distinct CDR3 sequences; about 20% are singletons. This clonotype was found a few times. Its antigen is undetermined. The chain couples TRBV5-1 to TRBJ1-1; tentative D call: TRBD1 (6 bases). Material: blood. The sequence derives from a woman in her 50s with Graves' hyperthyroidism. CDR3 sequence reads: CASSYRGMDEAFF. The DNA of the CDR3 is TGCGCCAGCAGCTATAGGGGGATGGATGAAGCTTTCTTT.